The 8 T cell receptor beta chains below all came from one sample that was sequenced in a study of blood T cell repertoires in COVID-19. The repertoire was sequenced with immunoSEQ multiplex PCR; TCRdb's copy has only in-frame clones and lacks some. The sample shows 35,000 to 50,000 clones, under 85% of them seen only once. The specimen was peripheral blood. Source of these receptors: a human donor in a cohort sampled during active COVID-19.

The chain is built from TRBV5-1 and TRBJ2-7; D gene ambiguous. Trimming took 0 bases from V and 2 from J, leaving 3 bases between them. The CDR3 runs to 12 residues. CDR1 SGHRS and CDR2 YFSETQ come from the germline V gene. CDR3 nucleotides: TGCGCCAGCAGCTTGGACACCTACGAGCAGTACTTC. Its protein product is CASSLDTYEQYF.

This chain links TRBV5-1 with TRBJ2-1, with 7 bases aligning to TRBD2. The CDR3 consists of 14 residues. The V gene's germline CDR1 is SGHRS and CDR2 YFSETQ. Germline trimming cut 6 bases from V and 7 bases from J; bases unmatched to any gene: 10. DNA for the CDR3: TGCGCCAGCACCCTCGGCTGGGAGGGGAATGAGCAGTTCTTC. The encoded protein is CASTLGWEGNEQFF.

The J gene is TRBJ2-3, the V gene TRBV7-2; TRBD2 matches 7 bases. CDR3 length equals 12 residues. V was pared by 5 bases and J by 12 bases, with 8 bases of the junction left unmatched. CDR1 SGHTA and CDR2 FQGNSA come from the germline V gene. CDR3 sequence: CASSVGGDSQYF. CDR3 sequence (DNA): TGTGCCAGCAGCGTGGGGGGGGATTCACAGTATTTT.

The genes are TRBV6-2 or TRBV6-3 and TRBJ2-1; 12 bases map to TRBD2. The CDR3 is 15 residues long. V lost 4 bases to trimming and J lost 4 bases; unmatched junction nucleotides: 2. The germline CDR1 and CDR2 sequences are MNHEY and SVGEGT. CDR3 in amino acids: CASSWTSGEYNEQFF. In nucleotides, the CDR3 is TGTGCCAGCAGTTGGACTAGCGGGGAGTACAATGAGCAGTTCTTC.

The chain combines TRBV3-1 (or the pseudogene TRBV3-2) with TRBJ2-2, with 9 bases that match TRBD2. Germline values: CDR1 LGHDT, CDR2 YNNKEL (reference sequence). The CDR3 is 18 amino acids. With 0 bases clipped from V and 6 bases from J, the junction kept 11 bases outside the gene matches. The CDR3 nucleotides are TGTGCCAGCAGCCAAGATGGTTCGAGGCGGGGGGGCGCCGGGGAGCTGTTTTTT. This codes for CASSQDGSRRGGAGELFF.

This clone was counted once. V and J are TRBV2 and TRBJ2-5, with 8 bases lining up with TRBD1. This CDR3 region has 13 residues. V shed 3 bases and J 5 bases; nucleotides not matched to a gene: 2. Germline V gives CDR1 SNHLY, CDR2 FYNNEI. The CDR3, as DNA: TGTGCCAGCAGTGACAGGGGGCAGGAGACCCAGTACTTC. Translating gives CASSDRGQETQYF.

V gene TRBV10-3 combines with J gene TRBJ2-3, with D perhaps TRBD1 (5 bases). The V end was cut by 6 bases, the J end by 0 bases, with 16 bases between. This CDR3 has 16 residues. From germline, CDR1 is ENHRY and CDR2 SYGVKD. CDR3 residues: CAISTTGALSTDTQYF. The DNA of the CDR3 is TGTGCCATCAGCACCACTGGGGCCCTTAGCACAGATACGCAGTATTTT.

This clone was picked up a small number of times. This sequence joins TRBV3-1 (or the pseudogene TRBV3-2) and TRBJ1-5, with 7 bases identical to TRBD1. The J segment lost 0 bases and the V segment lost 1 base, leaving 9 bases of the junction unmatched. The CDR3 extends over 18 amino acids. CDR1 and CDR2 (germline): LGHDT, YNNKEL (reference sequence). In nucleotides, the CDR3 is TGTGCCAGCAGCCAAGCCGGGACAGAACCTTATAGCAATCAGCCCCAGCATTTT. Translation gives CASSQAGTEPYSNQPQHF.